One and the same sample provided the 15 T cell receptor beta chains below, sequenced in a study of monozygotic twins with inflammatory bowel disease. TCRdb reprocessed the 5' RACE reads and keeps a single row for each CDR3 protein, giving no DNA. This specimen shows just over 300,000 distinct CDR3 sequences; the ten leading clones hold over 5.5%. Sequencing was performed on blood. Receptors were obtained from a human donor with ulcerative colitis or Crohn's disease, or a healthy co-twin of an affected twin (not recorded which).

V and J are TRBV18 and TRBJ1-4. CDR3 length equals 14 residues. Germline lookup yields CDR1 KGHSH and CDR2 LQKENI. The CDR3 loop reads CASSPREDGEKLFF.

The chain joins TRBV18 to TRBJ2-1; TCRdb selects TRBD2, and the lack of DNA leaves this call unchecked. This CDR3 region has 16 residues. Germline V lookup: CDR1 KGHSH, CDR2 LQKENI. The CDR3 spells CASSPISQGPYNEQFF.

The V gene is TRBV5-1, the J gene TRBJ2-1; TCRdb names TRBD2, which stays unverified in the absence of DNA. Germline V gene sequence: CDR1 SGHRS, CDR2 YFSETQ. The CDR3 extends over 14 amino acids. CDR3 amino acids: CASTVPSGGDEQFF.

CDR3: CASSFFILGGDSNQPQHF. This chain connects TRBV12-3 or TRBV12-4 to TRBJ1-5. The CDR3 has 18 residues.

This CDR3 is CAWSVLGRYEQYF. The chain combines TRBV30 with TRBJ2-7; as DNA is missing, the TRBD1 call by TCRdb cannot be tested. Germline lookup yields CDR1 GTSNPN and CDR2 SVGIG (reference sequence). This CDR3 has 13 residues.

The V call is TRBV12-3 or TRBV12-4, the J call TRBJ2-5. The CDR3 has 14 amino acids. The CDR3 protein is CASSLRRRQETQYF.

V is TRBV7-2 and J is TRBJ2-5. CDR3 length equals 15 residues. CDR1 is SGHTA, CDR2 FQGNSA, per germline. The CDR3 spells CASSLAGRFGETQYF. The full variable domain, completed using reference TRBV7-2 and TRBJ2-5, is GAGVSQSPSNKVTEKGKDVELRCDPISGHTALYWYRQSLGQGLEFLIYFQGNSAPDKSGLPSDRFSAERTGGSVSTLTIQRTQQEDSAVYLCASSLAGRFGETQYFGPGTRLLVL.

The genes are TRBV15 and TRBJ1-2; TCRdb reports TRBD1, a call that lacks DNA to check it against. CDR1 and CDR2 (germline): LNHNV, YYDKDF (reference sequence). This CDR3 spans 15 amino acids. CDR3 protein: CATSSGDRINYGYTF.

V usage is TRBV28 and J usage is TRBJ2-1; TCRdb gives TRBD1 as the D gene, but with no DNA this cannot be confirmed. This CDR3 is built from 13 residues. Germline V lookup: CDR1 MDHEN, CDR2 SYDVKM. The chain's CDR3 is CASTHPPSALQFF.

The chain recombines TRBV7-3 with TRBJ2-3. The germline V gene encodes CDR1 SGHTA and CDR2 FQGTGA. CDR3 size: 15 residues. CDR3 in amino acids: CASSLHGTSTDTQYF.

The rearrangement joins TRBV5-1 to TRBJ2-7; absent DNA, TCRdb's TRBD2 call cannot be checked. Germline V CDR1 and CDR2: SGHRS, YFSETQ. The CDR3 contains 15 residues. The CDR3 reads CASRRGTSFLGEQYF.

CDR3 in amino acids: CASSQDGVLGIQYF. The chain couples TRBV4-3 to TRBJ2-4. The CDR3 is made up of 14 amino acids. In germline, CDR1 is LGHNA, CDR2 YSLEER.

The CDR3 loop is CASSLQVSGNTIYF. V is TRBV5-6 and J is TRBJ1-3. Germline-derived CDR1 and CDR2 are SGHDT and YYEEEE. The CDR3 totals 14 residues. The entire variable domain, with the rest obtained from reference TRBV5-6 and TRBJ1-3, is as follows: DAGVTQSPTHLIKTRGQQVTLRCSPKSGHDTVSWYQQALGQGPQFIFQYYEEEERQRGNFPDRFSGHQFPNYSSELNVNALLLGDSALYLCASSLQVSGNTIYFGEGSWLTVV.

The V and J genes are TRBV20-1 and TRBJ2-3; TCRdb calls TRBD1, which cannot be checked without DNA. Germline V gene lookup returns CDR1 DFQATT and CDR2 SNEGSKA (reference sequence). The CDR3 covers 19 residues. The CDR3 sequence: CSARAGRQAISRGTDTQYF.

The chain recombines TRBV12-3 or TRBV12-4 with TRBJ1-5. This CDR3 contains 12 residues. This chain's CDR3 is CASSFLEQPQHF.